Listed below are T cell receptor beta chains from one sample, sequenced in a study of cytomegalovirus exposure and HLA in healthy donors. The repertoire was sequenced with immunoSEQ multiplex PCR; TCRdb's copy has only in-frame clones and lacks some. The table has 90,000 to 110,000 clones, roughly 80% seen once; the top ten hold about 6.9%. Sequenced input: PBMCs. The receptors originated from a man aged 30-40 years in good health and CMV-seropositive. Each CDR3 is given with its conserved first and last residue.

v_gene	j_gene	CDR3aa
TRBV10-1	TRBJ2-5	CASSTDRGQETQYF
TRBV12-5	TRBJ2-7	CATRRGNTYEQYF
TRBV28	TRBJ1-1	CASSYRPENTEAFF
TRBV7-9	TRBJ2-7	CASSLGARDSQYF
TRBV19	TRBJ2-2	CASSIGTGGGGELFF
TRBV7-3	TRBJ2-3	CASSLFGSGVDTQYF
TRBV19	TRBJ2-3	CASSTSGGNHNHTQYF
TRBV4-1	TRBJ2-3	CASSHGLAVRTDTQYF
TRBV4-1	TRBJ2-7	CASSLRLTGSSYEQYF
TRBV10-1	TRBJ2-7	CASSGGPDGTGGYRSAYEQYF
TRBV7-8	TRBJ2-3	CASSLVRQEATDTQYF
TRBV5-4	TRBJ1-1	CASSPGGGTMNTEAFF
TRBV19	TRBJ1-4	CASSTAGTGPEKLFF
TRBV7-2	TRBJ1-1	CASSPLTGGSTEAFF
TRBV5-4	TRBJ2-3	CASSLAGSGGLDTQYF
TRBV6-1	TRBJ1-5	CASSEYGTGNQPQHF
TRBV9	TRBJ2-1	CASSVMSAGVRNEQFF
TRBV5-1	TRBJ1-2	CASSPDRGYGYTF
TRBV6-1	TRBJ2-1	CASSVGAGGLNEQFF
TRBV9	TRBJ2-3	CASSVDRGSDTQYF
TRBV5-1	TRBJ2-5	CASSLEAGQRETQYF
TRBV5-1	TRBJ1-2	CASSGQGNYGYTF
TRBV18	TRBJ2-7	CASSRSSNEQYF
TRBV2	TRBJ1-1	CASREGTVSTEAFF
TRBV5-1	TRBJ2-1	CASSLSPGVSDEQFF
TRBV5-1	TRBJ2-3	CASSFSGLSTDTQYF
TRBV18	TRBJ1-6	CASSPDRANSPLHF
TRBV29-1	TRBJ1-2	CSGVGGEGYTF
TRBV5-1	TRBJ2-7	CASSLDNSYEQYF
TRBV27	TRBJ2-7	CASSWWPGDYEQYF
TRBV18	TRBJ2-7	CASSPGQGTLEQYF
TRBV4-2	TRBJ2-3	CASSQDGEDGGSTDTQYF
TRBV7-9	TRBJ2-7	CASRMGLTGEQYF
TRBV7-8	TRBJ2-5	CASSPWTSGQETQYF
TRBV5-5	TRBJ2-2	CASSFKAGGTGELFF